These T cell receptor beta chains were read from a single sample in a study of blood T cell repertoires in COVID-19. The repertoire was sequenced with immunoSEQ multiplex PCR; TCRdb's copy has only in-frame clones and lacks some. The sample consists of around 310,000 clones, roughly 91% of them appearing once. The sample consisted of PBMCs or T cells enriched from blood (not recorded which). The origin of the receptors is a woman aged 30 to 39 who had recovered from COVID-19. Each CDR3 is given with its conserved first and last residue. The order of the fields is J gene, D gene, V gene, clone size, CDR3 DNA, CDR3 protein. A D gene is named only where the DNA matches it firmly. Where a row states a size, it is once, few, many or the class of an expanded clone; other rows omit it.

j_call: TRBJ2-7
d_call: TRBD2
v_call: TRBV4-3
clone_size: NA
cdr3_nt: TGCGCCAGCAGCCAAACTTATGGCGCGGGAGGGGGTGAGCAGTACTTC
cdr3_aa: CASSQTYGAGGGEQYF

j_call: TRBJ2-7
d_call: TRBD1
v_call: TRBV3-1/TRBV3-2
clone_size: NA
cdr3_nt: TGTGCCAGCAGCCCGAGGACAGGGGGCTGGTACGAGCAGTACTTC
cdr3_aa: CASSPRTGGWYEQYF

j_call: TRBJ2-5
d_call: TRBD2
v_call: TRBV27
clone_size: once
cdr3_nt: TGTGCCAGCAGTTTATATCGGGAGGGGGGGGAGACCCAGTACTTC
cdr3_aa: CASSLYREGGETQYF

j_call: TRBJ1-1
d_call: TRBD1
v_call: TRBV19
clone_size: NA
cdr3_nt: TGTGCCAGTAGTCCGAGACAGGGGCGGGCTGAAGCTTTCTTT
cdr3_aa: CASSPRQGRAEAFF

j_call: TRBJ1-5
d_call: NA
v_call: TRBV6-2/TRBV6-3
clone_size: NA
cdr3_nt: TGTGCCAGCAGTTACTACGGACAACAGCCCCAGCATTTT
cdr3_aa: CASSYYGQQPQHF

j_call: TRBJ1-4
d_call: NA
v_call: TRBV6-5
clone_size: NA
cdr3_nt: TGTGCCAGCAGTTACTCGGGGGGGAATAATGAAAAACTGTTTTTT
cdr3_aa: CASSYSGGNNEKLFF

j_call: TRBJ2-1
d_call: TRBD2
v_call: TRBV28
clone_size: NA
cdr3_nt: TGTGCCAGCAGAATAAATTTACTAGCGGGAGGGGCCTCCCATGAGCAGTTCTTC
cdr3_aa: CASRINLLAGGASHEQFF

j_call: TRBJ2-7
d_call: TRBD2
v_call: TRBV5-8
clone_size: NA
cdr3_nt: TGTGCCAGCAGCCTTCGCGGGGGGAACTCCTACGAGCAGTACTTC
cdr3_aa: CASSLRGGNSYEQYF

j_call: TRBJ2-7
d_call: TRBD2
v_call: TRBV29-1
clone_size: NA
cdr3_nt: TGCAGCGTTTCTAGCGGGAGGAGCGAGCAGTACTTC
cdr3_aa: CSVSSGRSEQYF

j_call: TRBJ2-7
d_call: TRBD1
v_call: TRBV6-5
clone_size: NA
cdr3_nt: TGTGCCAGCAGTTGGACCAGGGGGCAAGAGCAGTACTTC
cdr3_aa: CASSWTRGQEQYF

j_call: TRBJ2-2
d_call: TRBD2
v_call: TRBV6-2/TRBV6-3
clone_size: NA
cdr3_nt: TGTGCCAGCAGTTACCCGGGACTAGCGGGGGGAGACACCGGGGAGCTGTTTTTT
cdr3_aa: CASSYPGLAGGDTGELFF

j_call: TRBJ2-7
d_call: NA
v_call: TRBV2
clone_size: NA
cdr3_nt: TGTGCCAGCAGTGAATCGACAGGAGGGGACTACGTAATACGATACGAGCAGTACTTC
cdr3_aa: CASSESTGGDYVIRYEQYF

j_call: TRBJ1-6
d_call: NA
v_call: TRBV19
clone_size: NA
cdr3_nt: TGTGCCAGTAGTATTGGGACACTGAATTCACCCCTCCACTTT
cdr3_aa: CASSIGTLNSPLHF

j_call: TRBJ2-7
d_call: TRBD2
v_call: TRBV11-2
clone_size: NA
cdr3_nt: TGTGCCAGCACCCCCTGGGGGACTAGCGGCTACGAGCAGTACTTC
cdr3_aa: CASTPWGTSGYEQYF

j_call: TRBJ2-7
d_call: NA
v_call: TRBV19
clone_size: NA
cdr3_nt: TGTGCCAGTAGTATTGCTAGCGTGGACGAGCAGTACTTC
cdr3_aa: CASSIASVDEQYF

j_call: TRBJ1-2
d_call: TRBD1
v_call: TRBV7-3
clone_size: NA
cdr3_nt: TGTGCCAGCAGCTCCGACAGGGGATTCTATGGCTACACCTTC
cdr3_aa: CASSSDRGFYGYTF

j_call: TRBJ2-3
d_call: NA
v_call: TRBV5-1
clone_size: NA
cdr3_nt: TGCGCCAGCAGCTTGGTTGGGCGGGTCACAGATACGCAGTATTTT
cdr3_aa: CASSLVGRVTDTQYF

j_call: TRBJ1-2
d_call: NA
v_call: TRBV24-1
clone_size: NA
cdr3_nt: TGTGCCACCAGTTTCGGGGGTGGCTCCTATGGCTACACCTTC
cdr3_aa: CATSFGGGSYGYTF

j_call: TRBJ1-1
d_call: TRBD1
v_call: TRBV9
clone_size: NA
cdr3_nt: TGTGCCAGCAGCGCAGAAGGGACAGGGGGAAAGAGGGACACTGAAGCTTTCTTT
cdr3_aa: CASSAEGTGGKRDTEAFF

j_call: TRBJ1-4
d_call: NA
v_call: TRBV5-1
clone_size: NA
cdr3_nt: TGCGCCAGCAGCCTTCCAACTAATGAAAAACTGTTTTTT
cdr3_aa: CASSLPTNEKLFF

j_call: TRBJ2-1
d_call: TRBD2
v_call: TRBV3-1/TRBV3-2
clone_size: NA
cdr3_nt: TGTGCCAGCGGTGCTGGGCTAGCGGGAGTTAATGAGCAGTTCTTC
cdr3_aa: CASGAGLAGVNEQFF

j_call: TRBJ2-1
d_call: TRBD2
v_call: TRBV6-2/TRBV6-3
clone_size: NA
cdr3_nt: TGTGCCAGCAGTTACCCCGGACTAGCGGGAGGGAGTAGGGAGCAGTTCTTC
cdr3_aa: CASSYPGLAGGSREQFF

j_call: TRBJ2-2
d_call: NA
v_call: TRBV19
clone_size: NA
cdr3_nt: TGTGCCAGTAGTGTCTATGGGGGGGCAAGGAACACCGGGGAGCTGTTTTTT
cdr3_aa: CASSVYGGARNTGELFF

j_call: TRBJ1-4
d_call: NA
v_call: TRBV15
clone_size: NA
cdr3_nt: TGTGCCACCAGCATGGGAATGGACAGCGCTAATGAAAAACTGTTTTTT
cdr3_aa: CATSMGMDSANEKLFF

j_call: TRBJ2-7
d_call: NA
v_call: TRBV5-1
clone_size: few
cdr3_nt: TGCGCCAGCAGCTTGACGGGAATCGGGATGTACGAGCAGTACTTC
cdr3_aa: CASSLTGIGMYEQYF

j_call: TRBJ1-3
d_call: NA
v_call: TRBV5-1
clone_size: NA
cdr3_nt: TGCGCCAGCAGCTCGGGCTCTTTACAGGGCATGGGCGGAAACACCATATATTTT
cdr3_aa: CASSSGSLQGMGGNTIYF

j_call: TRBJ2-7
d_call: NA
v_call: TRBV7-2
clone_size: NA
cdr3_nt: TGTGCCAGCAGCTTAGCGGGCCCACTCCTCTACGAGCAGTACTTC
cdr3_aa: CASSLAGPLLYEQYF

j_call: TRBJ2-7
d_call: TRBD2
v_call: TRBV7-8
clone_size: few
cdr3_nt: TGTGCCAGCAGCTTATTAGGCGGGAGGTCCTACGAGCAGTACTTC
cdr3_aa: CASSLLGGRSYEQYF

j_call: TRBJ1-5
d_call: NA
v_call: TRBV3-1/TRBV3-2
clone_size: once
cdr3_nt: TGTGCCAGCAGCCAAGAGGAGGAGGGATGGCCCCAGCATTTT
cdr3_aa: CASSQEEEGWPQHF

j_call: TRBJ2-7
d_call: TRBD2
v_call: TRBV10-3
clone_size: NA
cdr3_nt: TGTGCCATTTCAAAGAGCGGGAGTACCTACGAGCAGTACTTC
cdr3_aa: CAISKSGSTYEQYF

j_call: TRBJ1-2
d_call: TRBD1
v_call: TRBV6-6
clone_size: NA
cdr3_nt: TGTGCCAGCAGTGCGGGACAGGGGATCTATGGCTACACCTTC
cdr3_aa: CASSAGQGIYGYTF

j_call: TRBJ2-7
d_call: TRBD2
v_call: TRBV5-4
clone_size: NA
cdr3_nt: TGTGCCAGCAGTGGACTAGGGGATGACGAGCAGTACTTC
cdr3_aa: CASSGLGDDEQYF

j_call: TRBJ1-1
d_call: NA
v_call: TRBV9
clone_size: NA
cdr3_nt: TGTGCCAGCAGCGTAGGTGAAGGAAACCCGGGATGGACTGAAGCTTTCTTT
cdr3_aa: CASSVGEGNPGWTEAFF

j_call: TRBJ2-7
d_call: TRBD1
v_call: TRBV6-1
clone_size: NA
cdr3_nt: TGTGCCAGCAGTGAGAGACAGGGAACCTACGAGCAGTACTTC
cdr3_aa: CASSERQGTYEQYF

j_call: TRBJ2-2
d_call: NA
v_call: TRBV12-3/TRBV12-4
clone_size: NA
cdr3_nt: TGTGCCAGCAGTTTCAGTCGTGGGGAGCTGTTTTTT
cdr3_aa: CASSFSRGELFF

j_call: TRBJ2-1
d_call: NA
v_call: TRBV4-1
clone_size: NA
cdr3_nt: TGCGCCAGCAGCCCGGGACTCTATTACTACAATGAGCAGTTCTTC
cdr3_aa: CASSPGLYYYNEQFF

j_call: TRBJ1-5
d_call: NA
v_call: TRBV29-1
clone_size: NA
cdr3_nt: TGCAGCGTTGGGAACGGGGCGGGGAATCAGCCCCAGCATTTT
cdr3_aa: CSVGNGAGNQPQHF

j_call: TRBJ2-1
d_call: NA
v_call: TRBV5-1
clone_size: once
cdr3_nt: TGCGCCAGCTGGTTAGGCGGAGGGAATGAGCAGTTCTTC
cdr3_aa: CASWLGGGNEQFF

j_call: TRBJ1-2
d_call: NA
v_call: TRBV5-1
clone_size: NA
cdr3_nt: TGCGCCAGCAGCTTGGGAGTGACTATACTAGGGGGTTATGGCTACACCTTC
cdr3_aa: CASSLGVTILGGYGYTF

j_call: TRBJ2-3
d_call: TRBD2
v_call: TRBV7-9
clone_size: NA
cdr3_nt: TGTGCCAGCGACTCAGGACTAGCGGGATGGGGAGATACGCAGTATTTT
cdr3_aa: CASDSGLAGWGDTQYF

j_call: TRBJ1-1
d_call: NA
v_call: TRBV15
clone_size: NA
cdr3_nt: TGTGCCACCAGCATACTCGCAGGGCTGAACACTGAAGCTTTCTTT
cdr3_aa: CATSILAGLNTEAFF

j_call: TRBJ2-2
d_call: TRBD2
v_call: TRBV7-2
clone_size: NA
cdr3_nt: TGTGCCAGCAGCTTAGATTCGGCTAGCGGGAGCCGAGGCGGGGAGCTGTTTTTT
cdr3_aa: CASSLDSASGSRGGELFF

j_call: TRBJ1-1
d_call: NA
v_call: TRBV6-2/TRBV6-3
clone_size: NA
cdr3_nt: TGTGCCAGCAGCCCTTTTAGCACGGGAAACACTGAAGCTTTCTTT
cdr3_aa: CASSPFSTGNTEAFF

j_call: TRBJ1-5
d_call: NA
v_call: TRBV9
clone_size: NA
cdr3_nt: TGTGCCAGCAGTACCCAGGGGATTAGCAATCAGCCCCAGCATTTT
cdr3_aa: CASSTQGISNQPQHF

j_call: TRBJ2-7
d_call: NA
v_call: TRBV5-1
clone_size: NA
cdr3_nt: TGCGCCAGCAGCTTGGCCACTGGCCAGGGTAATTTCGAGCAGTACTTC
cdr3_aa: CASSLATGQGNFEQYF

j_call: TRBJ1-2
d_call: TRBD1
v_call: TRBV18
clone_size: NA
cdr3_nt: TGTGCCAGCTCACCGCAGGGACAGGGGAACGGCTACACCTTC
cdr3_aa: CASSPQGQGNGYTF

j_call: TRBJ2-1
d_call: TRBD2
v_call: TRBV27
clone_size: NA
cdr3_nt: TGTGCCAGCAGTTTGTACCAGTCGGGACTAGCGGGAGGACACAATGAGCAGTTCTTC
cdr3_aa: CASSLYQSGLAGGHNEQFF

j_call: TRBJ2-7
d_call: NA
v_call: TRBV4-3
clone_size: NA
cdr3_nt: TGCGCCAGCAGCCAAGTACAACAGGGTCCTTACGAGCAGTACTTC
cdr3_aa: CASSQVQQGPYEQYF

j_call: TRBJ2-5
d_call: NA
v_call: TRBV9
clone_size: NA
cdr3_nt: TGTGCCAGCAGCGTAGAATCAGGTCGGTCAGAGACCCAGTACTTC
cdr3_aa: CASSVESGRSETQYF

j_call: TRBJ1-2
d_call: TRBD1
v_call: TRBV6-2/TRBV6-3
clone_size: NA
cdr3_nt: TGTGCCAGCAGTTTGACCAGACAGGGGAGCTATGGCTACACCTTC
cdr3_aa: CASSLTRQGSYGYTF

j_call: TRBJ1-1
d_call: TRBD1
v_call: TRBV29-1
clone_size: NA
cdr3_nt: TGCAGCGTTGGGGGGACAGGGTCTGAAGCTTTCTTT
cdr3_aa: CSVGGTGSEAFF